The clone carrying this TCR beta chain was picked up many times. What it binds is unknown. One entry per CDR3 protein, called by TCRdb with MiXCR from the reads. The repertoire consists of approximately 990,000 distinct CDR3 sequences, with about 33% occurring once and the leading ten covering roughly 13%. The data were taken from a study of T cell repertoires in cytomegalovirus infection. Whole-study context: Use of recently identified HLA-C-restricted and well-studied HLA-B-restricted CMV epitopes was part of the study.

The study, taken as a whole, reports: Across the ex vivo response, the dominant clonotypes were HLA-C-restricted CMV-specific TCR beta clonotypes. CMV carriers with the relevant HLA were identified by cumulative public TCR beta family frequency.

After removal of 2 bases from V and 5 bases from J, the junction contained 4 bases not matched to a gene. The CDR3 is made up of 13 amino acids. CDR1 is SGHNT, CDR2 YYREEE, per germline (reference sequence). This material consisted of cultured CD8+ T cells from PBMCs, taken from culture after CMV antigen stimulation. The sequence was collected from a human donor in good health (CMV status not recorded). Some clones in this sample may be carry-over from other donors' samples. The chain recombines TRBV5-4 with TRBJ2-7; 7 nucleotides agree with TRBD1. CDR3 residues: CASSFRQGNEQYF. Here the CDR3 DNA reads TGTGCCAGCAGCTTCCGACAGGGAAACGAGCAGTACTTC.